This TCR beta chain was sequenced in a study of T cell responses to AZD1222 COVID-19 vaccine (dated by TCRdb to 2020 to 2022). General notes on the study: Because spike-specific TCR depth and breadth did not differ between the two schedules, AZD1222 recipients who got a second dose at roughly 4 weeks were pooled with those who got a second dose at roughly 12 weeks. A total of just over 230 trial participants underwent TCR sequencing, of whom about 210 received two doses of AZD1222 and about 25 received two doses of the MenACWY control vaccine. Enrollment into the trials was organized by age into subgroups of 18-55, 56-69 and 70-plus years, and those subgroups contained approximately 160, 26 and 62 TCR-sequenced participants, respectively. Broad study findings and their caveats: Participants were mostly white British and included more females than males, and it was suggested by the authors that clonal diversity may have been underestimated. After two AZD1222 doses, both the breadth and the depth of spike-specific TCRs were significantly higher than at day 0 and than in MenACWY recipients. No day 14 peak-response samples were available, so repertoires were characterized only after the peak T cell response. Epitopes outside the regions mutated in the B.1.351 and B.1.1.7 variants were reportedly recognized by nearly half of the unique spike-specific TCRs. The whole spike protein was spanned by vaccine-associated CD4 TCRs, and dominant responses were seen in regions 160-218 and 743-854. In the small 56-69-year group, the increase in depth fell short of significance, most likely because of low power. Conclusions about previously exposed vaccinees are limited because only 5 or 6 AZD1222 recipients were SARS-CoV-2 seropositive at baseline.

The CDR3 regions of human TCRbeta chains were subjected to immunosequencing. The authors processed their data as follows. Repertoire TCRs were matched against a reference library of SARS-CoV-2-specific TCRs generated with the MIRA antigen-specificity platform. Breadth was defined as the fraction of unique TCRs that were SARS-CoV-2-associated, and depth was defined as the fraction of total T cells that were SARS-CoV-2-associated. Each spike-specific TCR was assigned to its reactive spike region and to a CD4 or CD8 class using the MIRA data. Log10-transformed breadth and depth values were compared by one-way ANOVA with Sidak's multiple comparisons tests. The clones in this table, taken by TCRdb from immuneACCESS, are in-frame only. Not every clone is retained; where verified, under half of the shortfall comes from an unresolved V gene, and the cause of the rest is unknown. V, J and clone size were drawn from that table, and D and trimming were deduced from the DNA. Counted in this sample were tens of thousands of clones; around 86% of them appeared once. Under 30% of the sample goes to the ten largest clones.

This specimen's time point label, per the study, means: baseline before first vaccination. The vaccinee samples were drawn from two UK trials, COV001 and COV002, one of which was a single-blind randomized controlled phase 2/3 trial testing AZD1222 (ChAdOx1 nCoV-19) in healthy adults. Trial participant PBMC samples were collected at day 0 and day 28 after the second dose for TCRbeta chain sequencing. Trimming removed 0 bases from V and 8 bases from J, leaving 12 bases between the germline ends. CDR1 SGHRS and CDR2 YFSETQ are derived from the germline V gene. CDR3 length: 13 amino acids, cysteine to phenylalanine. Only the CDR3 DNA is retained, 39 bases long and in frame from the first base. Of note for this clone: The specificity of this receptor is unknown. No quality values exist for individual bases; no much larger clone is one base distant.

The source was peripheral blood, collected on day 0 of AZD1222 vaccination. This clonotype originated in an adult in good health. The chain was built from TRBV5-1 and TRBJ2-7, with the D gene call left open. The DNA is as follows: TGCGCCAGCAGCTTGGGTGACCCCGCCCAGCAGTACTTC. Its translation is CASSLGDPAQQYF.